What follows describes a single T cell receptor (beta chain). Its antigen remains unknown. This entry belongs to a study of blood T cells in healthy people across ages. Through a sample-barcoded 5' primer and a J-beta primer mix, a second PCR was run for roughly 7 to 11 cycles. Each TCR beta cDNA got a 12-nucleotide random molecular identifier. From the 5' RACE reads, TCRdb called clonotypes with MiXCR, one entry per CDR3 protein. The table has around 1.1 million distinct CDR3 sequences, 30% to 40% seen once. Whole-study findings and limits: Older age went with lower TCR beta diversity per million T cells, in a roughly linear way. Diversity estimates drawn from one million T cells were deemed underestimates.

Trimming cost V 1 base and J 7 bases, with 14 bases left between them. Germline CDR1 SGHTA, CDR2 FQGTGA. This CDR3 comprises 14 residues. The sequence was obtained from a man aged 18 to 29 in good health. The specimen was blood. The rearrangement links TRBV7-3 to TRBJ2-7; D not resolved. The CDR3 is CASSLRKHVGEQYF. The CDR3 bases are TGTGCCAGCAGCTTAAGAAAGCATGTTGGAGAGCAGTACTTC.